This T cell receptor beta chain was documented in a study of cytomegalovirus exposure and HLA in healthy donors. Study-wide findings and caveats: There were some 150 TCR beta chains listed as cytomegalovirus-associated. In a later analysis, parvovirus B19, influenza, CMV and Epstein-Barr virus appeared linked to several top co-occurrence clusters.

Note on this clone: Antigen unknown.

This CDR3 region has 16 residues. Trimming stripped 1 base from V and 2 bases from J, with 14 bases between. In germline, CDR1 is MDHEN, CDR2 SYDVKM. PCR employed 60 Vbeta and 13 Jbeta primers. Profiling relied on immunoSEQ multiplex PCR, and the TCRdb table lists in-frame clones only, not all of them. Of some 200,000 clones listed, 82% are singletons. The chain has TRBV28 and TRBJ2-5; a weak D match, TRBD2 (6 bases). The sequenced sample was PBMCs. This receptor was obtained from a young woman in good health and CMV-seronegative. CDR3 in amino acids: CASSLLGGAVQETQYF. The CDR3 nucleotides are TGTGCCAGCAGTTTATTAGGCGGGGCAGTTCAAGAGACCCAGTACTTC.